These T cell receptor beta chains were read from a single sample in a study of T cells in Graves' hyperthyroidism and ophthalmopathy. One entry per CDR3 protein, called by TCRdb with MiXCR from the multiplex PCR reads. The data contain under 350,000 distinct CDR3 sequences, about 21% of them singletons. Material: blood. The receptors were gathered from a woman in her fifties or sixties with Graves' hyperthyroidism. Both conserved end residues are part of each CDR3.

cdr3_aa: CSARDPAGWGYEQYF; v_call: TRBV20-1; j_call: TRBJ2-7
cdr3_aa: CASRRREGGQETQYF; v_call: TRBV28; j_call: TRBJ2-5
cdr3_aa: CSASPFLSGYTF; v_call: TRBV20-1; j_call: TRBJ1-2
cdr3_aa: CSARGLAGGSYLTDTQYF; v_call: TRBV20-1; j_call: TRBJ2-3
cdr3_aa: CASTLAGTGSYEQYF; v_call: TRBV6-2/TRBV6-3; j_call: TRBJ2-7
cdr3_aa: CASRSVSGANVLTF; v_call: TRBV11-3; j_call: TRBJ2-6
cdr3_aa: CASSIRGSTGELFF; v_call: TRBV19; j_call: TRBJ2-2
cdr3_aa: CASNPGLSTDTQYF; v_call: TRBV9; j_call: TRBJ2-3
cdr3_aa: CSARPIGIRVNSYEQYF; v_call: TRBV20-1; j_call: TRBJ2-7
cdr3_aa: CASSPKASGHTEAFF; v_call: TRBV12-3/TRBV12-4; j_call: TRBJ1-1
cdr3_aa: CASSVDEGGATDTQYF; v_call: TRBV9; j_call: TRBJ2-3
cdr3_aa: CASMGHRQAYNEQFF; v_call: TRBV2; j_call: TRBJ2-1
cdr3_aa: CASSRDGLTSGANVLTF; v_call: TRBV19; j_call: TRBJ2-6
cdr3_aa: CASSPEGNIQYF; v_call: TRBV6-1; j_call: TRBJ2-4
cdr3_aa: CAISESLGDTQYF; v_call: TRBV10-3; j_call: TRBJ2-3
cdr3_aa: CASSPRISRRGTDTQYF; v_call: TRBV7-2; j_call: TRBJ2-3
cdr3_aa: CSVEGRGQNSPYYTF; v_call: TRBV29-1; j_call: TRBJ1-2
cdr3_aa: CSARDWTGTNSPLHF; v_call: TRBV20-1; j_call: TRBJ1-6
cdr3_aa: CASSSSGTLKYNEQFF; v_call: TRBV28; j_call: TRBJ2-1
cdr3_aa: CASSLSRTGGTEAFF; v_call: TRBV18; j_call: TRBJ1-1
cdr3_aa: CASSPSRDNTGELFF; v_call: TRBV4-2; j_call: TRBJ2-2
cdr3_aa: CASSPTGRIDEQYF; v_call: TRBV5-1; j_call: TRBJ2-7
cdr3_aa: CASSEMLGVRLRETQYF; v_call: TRBV6-1; j_call: TRBJ2-5
cdr3_aa: CASGGDQPQHF; v_call: TRBV3-1; j_call: TRBJ1-5
cdr3_aa: CSATGGEGQPQHF; v_call: TRBV20-1; j_call: TRBJ1-5
cdr3_aa: CASSLDTNYGYTF; v_call: TRBV3-1; j_call: TRBJ1-2
cdr3_aa: CASSLALDRVAYNEQFF; v_call: TRBV28; j_call: TRBJ2-1
cdr3_aa: CASSSTPTTEAFF; v_call: TRBV5-4; j_call: TRBJ1-1